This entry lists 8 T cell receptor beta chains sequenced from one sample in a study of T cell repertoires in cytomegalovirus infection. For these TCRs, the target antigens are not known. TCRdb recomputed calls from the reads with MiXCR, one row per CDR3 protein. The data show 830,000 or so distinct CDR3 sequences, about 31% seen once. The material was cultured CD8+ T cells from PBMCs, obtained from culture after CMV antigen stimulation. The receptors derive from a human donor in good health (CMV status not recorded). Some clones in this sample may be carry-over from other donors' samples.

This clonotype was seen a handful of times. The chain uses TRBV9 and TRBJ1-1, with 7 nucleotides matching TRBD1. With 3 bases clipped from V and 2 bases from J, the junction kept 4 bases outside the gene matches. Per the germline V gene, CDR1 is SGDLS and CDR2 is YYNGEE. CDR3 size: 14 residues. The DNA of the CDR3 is TGTGCCAGCAGCGCACGGGACAGTAACACTGAAGCTTTCTTT. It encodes CASSARDSNTEAFF.

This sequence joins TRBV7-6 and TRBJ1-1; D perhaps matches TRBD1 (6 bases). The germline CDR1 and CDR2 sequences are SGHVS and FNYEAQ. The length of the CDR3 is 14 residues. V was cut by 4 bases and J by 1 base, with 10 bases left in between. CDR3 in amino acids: CASSSTDRNTEAFF. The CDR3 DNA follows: TGTGCCAGCAGCTCCACGGACAGGAACACTGAAGCTTTCTTT.

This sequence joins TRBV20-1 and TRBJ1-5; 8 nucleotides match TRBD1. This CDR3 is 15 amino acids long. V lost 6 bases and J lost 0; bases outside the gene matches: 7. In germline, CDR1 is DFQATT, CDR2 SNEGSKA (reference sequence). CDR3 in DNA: TGCAGTGCCACGGACAGGGACGATAGCAATCAGCCCCAGCATTTT. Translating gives CSATDRDDSNQPQHF.

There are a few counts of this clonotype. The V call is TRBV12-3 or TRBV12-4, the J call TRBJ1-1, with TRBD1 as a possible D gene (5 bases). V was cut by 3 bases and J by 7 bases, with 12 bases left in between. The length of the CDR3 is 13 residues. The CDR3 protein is CASSFGQGIEAFF. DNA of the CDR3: TGTGCCAGCAGTTTTGGGCAGGGAATTGAAGCTTTCTTT.

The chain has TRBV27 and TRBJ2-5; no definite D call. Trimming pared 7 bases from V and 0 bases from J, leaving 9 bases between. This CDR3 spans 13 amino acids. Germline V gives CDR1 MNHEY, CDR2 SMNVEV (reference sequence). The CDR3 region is CASKTGYQETQYF. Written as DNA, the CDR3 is TGTGCCAGCAAAACTGGGTACCAAGAGACCCAGTACTTC.

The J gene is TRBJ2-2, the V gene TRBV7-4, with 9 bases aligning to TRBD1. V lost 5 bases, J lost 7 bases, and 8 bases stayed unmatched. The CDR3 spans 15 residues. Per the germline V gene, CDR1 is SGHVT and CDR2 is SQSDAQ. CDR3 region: CASSPWTGAGGELFF. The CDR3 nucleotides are TGTGCCAGCAGCCCTTGGACAGGGGCGGGCGGGGAGCTGTTTTTT.

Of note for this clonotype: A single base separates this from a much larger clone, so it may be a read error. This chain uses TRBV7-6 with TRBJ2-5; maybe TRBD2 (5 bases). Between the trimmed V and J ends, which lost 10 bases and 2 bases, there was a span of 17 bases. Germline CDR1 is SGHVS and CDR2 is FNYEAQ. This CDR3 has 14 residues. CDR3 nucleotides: TGTGCCAACACCCTCGGCGGGCCTCAAGAGACCCAGTACTTC. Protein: CANTLGGPQETQYF.

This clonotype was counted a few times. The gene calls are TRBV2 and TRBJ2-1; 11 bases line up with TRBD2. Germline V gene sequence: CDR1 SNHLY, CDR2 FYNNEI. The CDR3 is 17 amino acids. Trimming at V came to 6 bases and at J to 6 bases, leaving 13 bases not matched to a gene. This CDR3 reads CASSSTSGREWGNEQFF. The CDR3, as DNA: TGTGCCAGCAGCTCTACTAGCGGGAGAGAGTGGGGCAATGAGCAGTTCTTC. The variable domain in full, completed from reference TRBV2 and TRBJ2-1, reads EPEVTQTPSHQVTQMGQEVILRCVPISNHLYFYWYRQILGQKVEFLVSFYNNEISEKSEIFDDQFSVERPDGSNFTLKIRSTKLEDSAMYFCASSSTSGREWGNEQFFGPGTRLTVL.